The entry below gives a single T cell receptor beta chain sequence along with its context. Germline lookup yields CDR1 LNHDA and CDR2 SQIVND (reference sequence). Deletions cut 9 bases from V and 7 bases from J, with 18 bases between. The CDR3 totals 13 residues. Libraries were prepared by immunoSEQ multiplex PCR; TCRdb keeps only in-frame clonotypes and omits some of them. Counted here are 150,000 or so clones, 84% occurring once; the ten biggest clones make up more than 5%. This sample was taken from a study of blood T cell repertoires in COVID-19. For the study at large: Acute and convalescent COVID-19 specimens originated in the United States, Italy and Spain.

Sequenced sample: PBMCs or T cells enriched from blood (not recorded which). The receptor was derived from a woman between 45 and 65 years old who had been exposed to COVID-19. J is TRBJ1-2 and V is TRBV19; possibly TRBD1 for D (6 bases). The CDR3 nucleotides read TGTGCCAGCCTACAGGGCGAAACGGGTGGCTACACCTTC. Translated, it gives CASLQGETGGYTF.